This TCR beta chain derives from a study of blood T cells in healthy people across ages. Primed by a sample-barcoded 5' primer and a J-beta primer mix, a second PCR proceeded for roughly 7 to 12 cycles. From the 5' RACE reads, TCRdb called clonotypes with MiXCR, one entry per CDR3 protein. The sample includes around 1,000,000 distinct CDR3 sequences, around 25% of them seen just once. CDR1 and CDR2 (germline): DFQATT, SNEGSKA (reference sequence). The CDR3 totals 11 residues. V was trimmed by 4 bases and J by 5 bases, leaving 8 bases between them. These sequences were also reported in another study, on T cells of mothers and their children.

The chain carries TRBV20-1 and TRBJ2-5; no definite D call. Sequences were obtained from blood. The sequence came from a girl under 10 years old in good health. The CDR3 spells CSAIGPETQYF. Here the CDR3 DNA reads TGCAGTGCTATTGGGCCTGAGACCCAGTACTTC.